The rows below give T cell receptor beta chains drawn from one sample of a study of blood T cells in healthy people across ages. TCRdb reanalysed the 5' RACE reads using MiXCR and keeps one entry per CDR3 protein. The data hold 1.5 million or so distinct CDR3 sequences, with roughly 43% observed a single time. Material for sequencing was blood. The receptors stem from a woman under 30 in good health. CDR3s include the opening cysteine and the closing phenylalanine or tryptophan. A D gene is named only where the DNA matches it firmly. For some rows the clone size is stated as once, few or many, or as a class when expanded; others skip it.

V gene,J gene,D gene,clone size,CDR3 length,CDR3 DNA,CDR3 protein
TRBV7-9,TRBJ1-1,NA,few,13,TGTGCCAGCAGCTCGGAGAGGGGCACTGAAGCTTTCTTT,CASSSERGTEAFF
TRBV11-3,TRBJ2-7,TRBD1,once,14,TGTGCCCGAAGGGGGGACAGGGCATTCCACGAGCAGTACTTC,CARRGDRAFHEQYF
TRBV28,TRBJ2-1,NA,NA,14,TGTGCCAGCAGTGTGGCGTGGGACCAAGAGACCCAGTTCTTC,CASSVAWDQETQFF
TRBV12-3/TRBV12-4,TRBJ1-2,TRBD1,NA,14,TGTGCCAGCAGTTACAGGGGAGCCAACCATGGCTACACCTTC,CASSYRGANHGYTF
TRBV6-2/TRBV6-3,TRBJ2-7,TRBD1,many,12,TGTGCCAGCAGCTACAGGGGCTACGAGCAGTACTTC,CASSYRGYEQYF
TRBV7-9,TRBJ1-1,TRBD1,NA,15,TGTGCCAGCAGCTTGGGACAGGGTATTCACACTGAAGCTTTCTTT,CASSLGQGIHTEAFF
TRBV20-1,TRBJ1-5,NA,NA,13,TGCAGTGCCAGGGGAGGGAGCAATCGGCCCCAGCATTTT,CSARGGSNRPQHF
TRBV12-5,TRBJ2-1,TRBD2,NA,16,TGTGCTAGTGGTTTGGTGGTAGCGGGAGGACACAATGAGCAGTTCTTC,CASGLVVAGGHNEQFF
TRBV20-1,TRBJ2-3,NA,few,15,TGCAGTGCTAGAGATGGCCAGCGGAGCACAGATACGCAGTATTTT,CSARDGQRSTDTQYF
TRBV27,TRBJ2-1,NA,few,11,TGTGCCAGCAATCATGCGAGCGAGCAGTTCTTC,CASNHASEQFF
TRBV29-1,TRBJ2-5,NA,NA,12,TGCAGCGGGAGGAAGGGGAGAGAGACCCAGTACTTC,CSGRKGRETQYF
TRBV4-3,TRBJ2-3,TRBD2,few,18,TGCGCCAGCAGCCCGAGTACGCCTAGCGGGGGGCGGGTAGATACGCAGTATTTT,CASSPSTPSGGRVDTQYF
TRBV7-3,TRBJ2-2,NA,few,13,TGTGCCAGCAGCTTATCCAATCAAGGGGAGCTGTTTTTT,CASSLSNQGELFF
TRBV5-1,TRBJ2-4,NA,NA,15,TGCGCCAGCAGCATTGACACCTTAGCCAAAAACATTCAGTACTTC,CASSIDTLAKNIQYF
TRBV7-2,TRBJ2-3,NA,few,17,TGTGCCAGCAGCTTCCGAACTAGCTATAAGGACGCAGATACGCAGTATTTT,CASSFRTSYKDADTQYF
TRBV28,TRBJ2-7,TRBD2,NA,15,TGTGCCAGCAGTTCCGGGACTAGCGGGAAATACGAGCAGTACTTC,CASSSGTSGKYEQYF
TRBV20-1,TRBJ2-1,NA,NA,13,TGCAGTGCTCGTTATCGGGAGAGGAATGAGCAGTTCTTC,CSARYRERNEQFF
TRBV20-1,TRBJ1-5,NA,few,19,TGCAGTGCTAGATACTTCCAGAGGTGGGACAATGATAGCAATCAGCCCCAGCATTTT,CSARYFQRWDNDSNQPQHF
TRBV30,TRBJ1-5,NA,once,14,TGTGCCTGGAGTGTGGCCAGTATTCATCAGCCCCAGCATTTT,CAWSVASIHQPQHF
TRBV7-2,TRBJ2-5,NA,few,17,TGTGCCAGCAGCTCATTAGGCCACGCCCCGACTACAGAGACCCAGTACTTC,CASSSLGHAPTTETQYF
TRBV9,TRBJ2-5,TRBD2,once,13,TGTGCCAGCAGCCCCGGACTAGCCCCGACCCAGTACTTC,CASSPGLAPTQYF
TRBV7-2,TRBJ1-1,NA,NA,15,TGTGCCAGCAGCCCACCGGGGGTCCGAGGCTTTGAAGCTTTCTTT,CASSPPGVRGFEAFF
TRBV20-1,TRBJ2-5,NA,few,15,TGCAGTGCTGGCGACAGCCGCCGCACACAAGAGACCCAGTACTTC,CSAGDSRRTQETQYF
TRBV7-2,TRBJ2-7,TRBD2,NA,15,TGTGCCAGCATCTCGGGACTAGCGGTCTACAATGAGCAGTACTTC,CASISGLAVYNEQYF
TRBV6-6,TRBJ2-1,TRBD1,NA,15,TGTGCCAGCAGACCTGAATTTGGACAGGGCCATGAGCAGTTCTTC,CASRPEFGQGHEQFF
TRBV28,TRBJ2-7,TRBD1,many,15,TGTGCCAGCAGTTTAGGTACAGGGGGATCCTACGAGCAGTACTTC,CASSLGTGGSYEQYF